These 23 T cell receptor beta chains came from one sample sequenced in a study of blood T cells in healthy people across ages. PCR was performed a second time for roughly 6 to 12 cycles using a sample-barcoded 5' primer and a J-beta primer mix. TCRdb used MiXCR to reprocess the 5' RACE reads, holding one entry per CDR3 protein. The data hold 650,000 or so distinct CDR3 sequences, with under 65% observed a single time. The sequenced sample consisted of blood. Receptors originate from an elderly woman in good health.

The chain uses TRBV12-3 or TRBV12-4 and TRBJ2-1; D not certain. CDR3 length: 13 amino acids. Trimming left V 5 bases short and J 6 bases short, with 11 bases between. The CDR3 loop is CASSVVAGNEQFF. The CDR3 DNA follows: TGTGCCAGCAGTGTGGTAGCAGGCAATGAGCAGTTCTTC.

This clonotype has ten or more counts. This chain connects TRBV7-9 to TRBJ2-1; D is ambiguous. The CDR3 runs 16 residues. The V end was cut by 0 bases, the J end by 2 bases, with 11 bases between. Looked up from germline, CDR1 is SEHNR and CDR2 is FQNEAQ (reference sequence). As DNA, the CDR3 is TGTGCCAGCAGCTTAGCGGTCAGGAGACCCTACAATGAGCAGTTCTTC. This encodes CASSLAVRRPYNEQFF.

To note about this clonotype: A much larger clonotype is one base distant, so this may be a read error. The gene calls are TRBV6-6 and TRBJ2-5; no clear D gene. Germline CDR1 is MNHNY and CDR2 is SVGAGI (reference sequence). Trimming removed 5 bases from V and 11 bases from J, with 15 bases in between. This CDR3 is built from 12 residues. CDR3 amino acids: CASSVSSREQYF. For the CDR3, the DNA is TGTGCCAGCAGTGTATCATCGCGTGAGCAGTACTTC.

The rearrangement uses TRBV5-1 and TRBJ2-3; 7 nucleotides line up with TRBD1. V shed 1 base and J 4 bases; nucleotides not matched to a gene: 6. In germline, CDR1 is SGHRS, CDR2 YFSETQ. The CDR3 length is 15 residues. For the CDR3, the DNA is TGCGCCAGCAGCTTGAGACAGGGTGCGTCAGATACGCAGTATTTT. Translating it yields CASSLRQGASDTQYF.

This clonotype was recorded at least ten times. In nucleotides, the CDR3 is TGTGCCAGCGCACTAGCGGGGATCTCCTACGAGCAGTACTTC. This sequence encodes CASALAGISYEQYF. V gene TRBV3-1 combines with J gene TRBJ2-7; 10 bases are shared with TRBD2. V trimming: 8 bases; J trimming: 0 bases; junction bases outside the gene matches: 4. CDR1 and CDR2 (germline): LGHDT, YNNKEL (reference sequence). The CDR3 sequence is 14 residues long.

This chain links TRBV7-6 with TRBJ1-2; D ambiguous. The CDR3 is 12 residues long. V lost 3 bases, J lost 8 bases, and 10 bases lay in between. CDR1 SGHVS and CDR2 FNYEAQ come from the germline V gene. Here the CDR3 reads CASSFMGGGYTF. The CDR3 DNA reads as TGTGCCAGCAGCTTCATGGGAGGAGGCTACACCTTC. Full variable domain (remainder filled in from reference TRBV7-6 and TRBJ1-2): GAGVSQSPRYKVTKRGQDVALRCDPISGHVSLYWYRQALGQGPEFLTYFNYEAQQDKSGLPNDRFSAERPEGSISTLTIQRTEQRDSAMYRCASSFMGGGYTFGSGTRLTVV.

This clonotype was detected many times. The chain has TRBV7-9 and TRBJ2-6; D not resolved. Germline CDR1 SEHNR, CDR2 FQNEAQ (reference sequence). V gave up 1 base and J gave up 4 bases, with 14 bases separating them. This CDR3 is 17 amino acids long. The CDR3 spells CASSLDRGSPGANVLTF. The DNA for the CDR3 is TGTGCCAGCAGCTTAGATCGAGGTTCACCCGGGGCCAACGTCCTGACTTTC.

The chain links TRBV21-1 to TRBJ2-7; TRBD1 reflects the table's D call only, with no check against the DNA. TRBV21-1 is a documented pseudogene. The CDR3 runs 15 residues. The CDR3 DNA follows: TGTGCCAGCAGCAAGGACAGGAAGGGTTATGGCGAGCAGTACTTC. Translation gives CASSKDRKGYGEQYF.

The V call is TRBV5-8, the J call TRBJ2-3; maybe TRBD1 (5 bases). CDR3 length: 14 residues. Germline loops: CDR1 SGHTS, CDR2 YDEGEE. V was clipped by 4 bases and J by 5 bases, with 14 bases between them. The CDR3 DNA reads TGTGCCAGCAGCCTTGACTGGGGCGGAGATACGCAGTATTTT. Translation gives CASSLDWGGDTQYF.

This clonotype came up many times. The V gene is TRBV11-2, the J gene TRBJ2-5; 8 nucleotides match TRBD1. With 0 bases clipped from V and 4 bases from J, the junction kept 4 bases outside the gene matches. The CDR3 runs 15 residues. Germline V gives CDR1 SGHAT, CDR2 FQNNGV. The CDR3 sequence is CASSLDTGGAETQYF. CDR3 bases: TGTGCCAGCAGCTTAGATACAGGGGGTGCAGAGACCCAGTACTTC.

A few counts support this clonotype. The chain combines TRBV5-1 with TRBJ2-2; 12 nucleotides align to TRBD2. The germline gives CDR1 SGHRS, CDR2 YFSETQ. This CDR3 spans 18 amino acids. Germline trimming cut 3 bases from V and 7 bases from J; bases unmatched to any gene: 13. As DNA, the CDR3 is TGCGCCAGCAGCTCCTTCGGACTAGCGGGGACTAAGGTCGGGGAGCTGTTTTTT. Protein: CASSSFGLAGTKVGELFF.

This clonotype has at least ten counts. The chain joins TRBV3-1 to TRBJ2-1; D remains ambiguous. The germline V gene encodes CDR1 LGHDT and CDR2 YNNKEL (reference sequence). The CDR3 extends over 12 amino acids. Trimming took off 0 bases at V and 4 bases at J, with 1 base between the two ends. CDR3 loop: CASSQDYNEQFF. CDR3 in DNA: TGTGCCAGCAGCCAAGATTACAATGAGCAGTTCTTC.

This clonotype was seen a handful of times. This chain uses TRBV28 with TRBJ2-5, with a tentative D call TRBD2 (6 bases). The CDR3 is made up of 16 amino acids. V shed 8 bases and J shed 2 bases, with 21 bases lying between them. Germline CDR1 and CDR2: MDHEN and SYDVKM. Written as DNA, the CDR3 is TGTGCCAGCGCCCCCCCGGAGTTACTAGCTCAAGAGACCCAGTACTTC. Translating gives CASAPPELLAQETQYF.

This clonotype has more than one count but fewer than ten. A clone one base away is much larger, so this may be a read error. The gene calls are TRBV7-9 and TRBJ2-5; weak D call: TRBD1 (5 bases). Trimming took off 2 bases at V and 11 bases at J, with 24 bases between the two ends. Germline CDR1 reads SEHNR; CDR2 reads FQNEAQ (reference sequence). This CDR3 has 16 residues. CDR3 region: CASSLPGQRVVNEQYF. CDR3 coding DNA: TGTGCCAGCAGCTTACCCGGACAAAGGGTTGTTAATGAGCAGTACTTC.

In its sample, this clonotype was seen a few times. A single base separates this from a much larger clone, so it may be a read error. The rearrangement links TRBV2 to TRBJ2-5; D is undetermined. The length of the CDR3 is 12 residues. Germline-derived CDR1 and CDR2 are SNHLY and FYNNEI. V lost 6 bases, J lost 1 base, and 6 bases lay in between. This CDR3 is CASRSSQETQYF. The DNA of the CDR3 is TGTGCCAGCAGGTCTAGCCAAGAGACCCAGTACTTC. The complete variable domain, with remaining parts taken from reference TRBV2 and TRBJ2-5, reads EPEVTQTPSHQVTQMGQEVILRCVPISNHLYFYWYRQILGQKVEFLVSFYNNEISEKSEIFDDQFSVERPDGSNFTLKIRSTKLEDSAMYFCASRSSQETQYFGPGTRLLVL.

The table lists this clonotype with many counts. The chain links TRBV6-6 to TRBJ2-2, with 7 bases lining up with TRBD2. This CDR3 region has 12 residues. The trim removed 9 bases at V and 6 bases at J, leaving 4 bases unmatched. Germline assignment: CDR1 MNHNY and CDR2 SVGAGI (reference sequence). For the CDR3, the DNA is TGTGCCAGTTTGGCGGGGGCCGGGGAGCTGTTTTTT. It is translated as CASLAGAGELFF.

J is TRBJ2-1 and V is TRBV6-5; the match to TRBD2 covers 10 bases. Looked up from germline, CDR1 is MNHEY and CDR2 is SVGAGI. Germline trimming cut 2 bases from V and 7 bases from J; bases unmatched to any gene: 5. This CDR3 has 15 residues. For the CDR3, the DNA is TGTGCCAGCAGTTACGAACTAGCGGGGATTAATGAGCAGTTCTTC. The encoded protein is CASSYELAGINEQFF.

The chain joins TRBV20-1 to TRBJ2-3, with unresolved D. V was clipped by 2 bases and J by 4 bases, with 10 bases between them. There are 13 residues in the CDR3. Germline V gene data show CDR1 as DFQATT and CDR2 as SNEGSKA (reference sequence). The chain's CDR3 is CSARLDGPDTQYF. The CDR3 coding sequence is TGCAGTGCTAGACTAGACGGCCCAGATACGCAGTATTTT.

This clonotype was counted at least ten times. This chain joins TRBV10-3 and TRBJ2-7, with TRBD2 matching 11 bases. CDR3 length equals 17 residues. Trimming at V came to 0 bases and at J to 1 base, leaving 5 bases not matched to a gene. Germline loops: CDR1 ENHRY, CDR2 SYGVKD. For the CDR3, the DNA is TGTGCCATCAGTGAGTCCTCAAGACTAGCGGGATCCTACGAGCAGTACTTC. Protein: CAISESSRLAGSYEQYF.

The rearrangement uses TRBV19 and TRBJ2-1; D uncertain. Germline V gene lookup returns CDR1 LNHDA and CDR2 SQIVND (reference sequence). Trimming took 5 bases from V and 0 from J, leaving 11 bases between them. CDR3 length equals 15 residues. The CDR3 region is CASSVSPDSYNEQFF. CDR3 bases: TGTGCCAGTAGTGTAAGCCCAGACTCCTACAATGAGCAGTTCTTC.

This clonotype appeared many times. This sequence joins TRBV7-9 and TRBJ1-2; 7 nucleotides line up with TRBD1. Germline CDR1 reads SEHNR; CDR2 reads FQNEAQ (reference sequence). The CDR3 runs to 13 residues. After removal of 4 bases from V and 8 bases from J, the junction contained 7 bases not matched to a gene. The CDR3 here is CASSSGQRKGYTF. The CDR3 DNA follows: TGTGCCAGCAGCTCGGGACAGAGGAAGGGCTACACCTTC.

This clonotype occurred a few times. The chain is built from TRBV5-1 and TRBJ2-1, with a possible D match to TRBD1 (6 bases). The germline V and J ends were trimmed by 0 bases and 8 bases, with 12 bases remaining between them. The CDR3 loop spans 14 amino acids. Germline CDR1 and CDR2: SGHRS and YFSETQ. The CDR3: CASSLVSYRDEQFF. The CDR3 bases are TGCGCCAGCAGCTTGGTTTCCTACAGGGATGAGCAGTTCTTC.

The chain has TRBV7-2 and TRBJ2-3; D might be TRBD2 (8 bases). Between the trimmed V and J ends, which lost 8 bases and 3 bases, there was a span of 18 bases. CDR3 length: 15 amino acids. Looked up from germline, CDR1 is SGHTA and CDR2 is FQGNSA. The CDR3 is CASRGGGGRTDTQYF. CDR3 DNA sequence: TGTGCCAGCCGAGGGGGCGGGGGGCGGACAGATACGCAGTATTTT. Filled out from reference TRBV7-2 and TRBJ2-3, the complete variable domain reads GAGVSQSPSNKVTEKGKDVELRCDPISGHTALYWYRQSLGQGLEFLIYFQGNSAPDKSGLPSDRFSAERTGGSVSTLTIQRTQQEDSAVYLCASRGGGGRTDTQYFGPGTRLTVL.